Presented here are 21 T cell receptor beta chains from one specimen sequenced in a study of T-cell memory formation after mild COVID-19. MiXCR, applied by TCRdb to the 5' RACE reads, yields one record per CDR3 protein. Seen here are about 84,000 distinct CDR3 sequences, about 15% observed once, and the top ten hold around 31%. Sequenced sample: PBMCs or a T cell subset sorted from them (not recorded which). The receptors here all came from an adult woman who had mild COVID-19 (a few samples of this study predate the infection). Cell type and time point are not known.

This chain links TRBV6-6 with TRBJ1-1; 8 bases line up with TRBD1. This CDR3 is 14 amino acids long. From germline, CDR1 is MNHNY and CDR2 SVGAGI (reference sequence). Trimming took 6 bases from V and 4 from J; bases not matched to a gene: 7. CDR3 DNA sequence: TGTGCCAGCAGGTGGACAGGGTGGGGCACTGAAGCTTTCTTT. Its protein is CASRWTGWGTEAFF.

The genes are TRBV6-2 or TRBV6-3 and TRBJ2-2; D not certain. The CDR3 is 16 amino acids. Trimming took off 6 bases at V and 3 bases at J, with 17 bases between the two ends. Germline V gene data show CDR1 as MNHEY and CDR2 as SVGEGT. This CDR3 is CASRVPGLVDTGELFF. The CDR3 region has the DNA TGTGCCAGCAGGGTACCGGGCCTAGTTGACACCGGGGAGCTGTTTTTT.

This sequence joins TRBV10-3 and TRBJ2-7; 7 nucleotides match TRBD2. The CDR3 runs to 15 residues. Germline CDR1 is ENHRY and CDR2 is SYGVKD. The V and J ends lost 2 bases and 0 bases, in that order; junction bases with no gene match: 4. DNA for the CDR3: TGTGCCATCAGTGAGGCTAGCGGCAACTCCTACGAGCAGTACTTC. Encoded protein: CAISEASGNSYEQYF.

This clonotype was recorded a few times. J is TRBJ2-1 and V is TRBV20-1; perhaps TRBD2 as D (5 bases). V lost 0 bases to trimming and J lost 0 bases, with 12 bases between them. The CDR3 totals 16 residues. From germline, CDR1 is DFQATT and CDR2 SNEGSKA (reference sequence). This chain's CDR3 is CSARDIKAGSYNEQFF. The CDR3 nucleotides read TGCAGTGCTAGAGATATTAAGGCGGGCTCCTACAATGAGCAGTTCTTC.

The sample holds a few counts of this clonotype. The rearrangement joins TRBV6-2 or TRBV6-3 to TRBJ2-1, with D perhaps TRBD2 (6 bases). V was trimmed by 0 bases and J by 4 bases, leaving 13 bases between them. Germline CDR1 MNHEY, CDR2 SVGEGT. The CDR3 sequence is 16 residues long. The chain's CDR3 is CASSYSRRGSYNEQFF. Written as DNA, the CDR3 is TGTGCCAGCAGTTACTCTCGGCGGGGATCTTACAATGAGCAGTTCTTC.

The V gene is TRBV5-1, the J gene TRBJ2-3, with 8 bases aligning to TRBD1. The CDR3 consists of 16 residues. The germline CDR1 and CDR2 sequences are SGHRS and YFSETQ. The V gene end was trimmed by 4 bases and the J gene end by 2 bases; junction bases not matched to a gene: 9. CDR3 protein: CASSNRQGIHTDTQYF. The CDR3 coding sequence is TGCGCCAGCAGCAACCGACAGGGGATACACACAGATACGCAGTATTTT.

This clonotype was counted between two and nine times. The V call is TRBV7-2, the J call TRBJ2-7, with D perhaps TRBD2 (5 bases). Looked up from germline, CDR1 is SGHTA and CDR2 is FQGNSA. The ends were cut back, 0 bases at V and 4 bases at J, with 16 bases in the middle. The CDR3 is 16 amino acids. This CDR3 is CASSLAQADLRYEQYF. CDR3 DNA sequence: TGTGCCAGCAGCTTAGCGCAAGCGGACCTACGGTACGAGCAGTACTTC. The entire variable domain, with the rest obtained from reference TRBV7-2 and TRBJ2-7, is as follows: GAGVSQSPSNKVTEKGKDVELRCDPISGHTALYWYRQSLGQGLEFLIYFQGNSAPDKSGLPSDRFSAERTGGSVSTLTIQRTQQEDSAVYLCASSLAQADLRYEQYFGPGTRLTVT.

The chain joins TRBV27 to TRBJ1-2; 9 bases agree with TRBD1. Trimming cost V 5 bases and J 7 bases; bases outside gene matches: 5. The CDR3 spans 13 residues. Germline V gene data show CDR1 as MNHEY and CDR2 as SMNVEV (reference sequence). CDR3: CASSLMTGGGYTF. DNA of the CDR3: TGTGCCAGCAGTCTGATGACAGGGGGTGGCTACACCTTC.

A few counts support this clonotype. The chain combines TRBV24-1 with TRBJ2-3, with D tentatively TRBD2 (7 bases). V was cut by 4 bases and J by 5 bases, with 18 bases left in between. This CDR3 comprises 16 residues. Looked up from germline, CDR1 is KGHDR and CDR2 is SFDVKD. The CDR3 coding sequence is TGTGCCACCAGTGACTTGGTCCAGGGGAGGGGAGATACGCAGTATTTT. Its protein product is CATSDLVQGRGDTQYF.

This clonotype turned up a few times. The chain uses TRBV14 and TRBJ2-3, with D maybe TRBD1 (6 bases). Germline V gene lookup returns CDR1 SGHDN and CDR2 FVKESK. With 0 bases removed from V and 4 bases from J, the gap between germline ends came to 17 bases. The CDR3 consists of 17 residues. CDR3 DNA sequence: TGTGCCAGCAGCCAAGATATCCAGGGGATGTGGTCAGATACGCAGTATTTT. Protein sequence: CASSQDIQGMWSDTQYF.

The rearrangement uses TRBV29-1 and TRBJ1-2; D is ambiguous. The CDR3 loop spans 12 amino acids. The V gene's germline CDR1 is SQVTM and CDR2 ANQGSEA. V dropped 0 bases and J dropped 14 bases, with 16 bases sitting between them. CDR3 nucleotide sequence: TGCAGCGTTGAAGATGAGGCCCCGGCCCCGACCTTC. Residues: CSVEDEAPAPTF.

This CDR3 is CASSPGLADTQYF. The CDR3, as DNA: TGTGCCAGCAGCCCGGGACTAGCGGATACGCAGTATTTT. This chain links TRBV7-9 with TRBJ2-3, with 10 bases lining up with TRBD2. The CDR3 extends over 13 amino acids. J lost 6 bases, V lost 5 bases, and 2 bases had no gene match. Germline CDR1 and CDR2: SEHNR and FQNEAQ (reference sequence).

This clonotype was counted between two and nine times. The rearrangement joins TRBV27 to TRBJ2-1; D call uncertain. Germline V gene lookup returns CDR1 MNHEY and CDR2 SMNVEV (reference sequence). This CDR3 is 12 amino acids long. Trimming took 5 bases from V and 1 from J, leaving 3 bases between them. The CDR3 DNA reads TGTGCCAGCAGTCCATCCTACAATGAGCAGTTCTTC. Amino acid sequence: CASSPSYNEQFF.

This clonotype was detected only a few times. The V and J genes are TRBV7-9 and TRBJ2-7, with D unresolved. This CDR3 region has 16 residues. The ends were cut back, 1 base at V and 0 bases at J, with 13 bases in the middle. Germline V CDR1 and CDR2: SEHNR, FQNEAQ (reference sequence). The CDR3 sequence: CASSLGALQSSYEQYF. Here the CDR3 DNA reads TGTGCCAGCAGCTTAGGGGCACTCCAGAGCTCCTACGAGCAGTACTTC.

This clonotype is medium-sized (0.01 to 0.1%). The chain combines TRBV6-5 with TRBJ2-7, with unresolved D. The CDR3 sequence is 13 residues long. Looked up from germline, CDR1 is MNHEY and CDR2 is SVGAGI. Trimming removed 3 bases at V and 5 bases at J, with 11 bases between. The CDR3 DNA reads as TGTGCCAGCAGTTATCTGGACGTCGACGAGCAGTACTTC. The encoded protein is CASSYLDVDEQYF.

This clonotype was counted a few times. The chain links TRBV5-8 to TRBJ1-6; TRBD1 agrees at 7 bases. CDR3 size: 13 residues. J gave up 11 bases and V 4 bases, and 6 bases lay outside the gene matches. Per germline, CDR1 SGHTS and CDR2 YDEGEE. In DNA, the CDR3 is TGTGCCAGCAGCCTGACAGGGAGAGCACCCCTCCACTTT. It specifies CASSLTGRAPLHF.

This sequence joins TRBV19 and TRBJ2-7; D possibly corresponds to TRBD2 (6 bases). Between the trimmed V and J ends, which lost 1 base and 4 bases, there was a span of 11 bases. The CDR3 spans 14 residues. Germline loops: CDR1 LNHDA, CDR2 SQIVND (reference sequence). CDR3 loop: CASSIVGGPYEQYF. CDR3 in DNA: TGTGCCAGTAGTATAGTCGGGGGACCGTACGAGCAGTACTTC. Variable domain in full (rest from reference TRBV19 and TRBJ2-7): DGGITQSPKYLFRKEGQNVTLSCEQNLNHDAMYWYRQDPGQGLRLIYYSQIVNDFQKGDIAEGYSVSREKKESFPLTVTSAQKNPTAFYLCASSIVGGPYEQYFGPGTRLTVT.

The J gene is TRBJ1-5, the V gene TRBV5-6; TRBD1 matches 7 bases. The V and J ends lost 4 bases and 1 base, in that order; junction bases with no gene match: 8. The CDR3 totals 16 residues. Germline V gene lookup returns CDR1 SGHDT and CDR2 YYEEEE. This CDR3 is CASSPSGGRSNQPQHF. The CDR3 DNA follows: TGTGCCAGCAGCCCCTCAGGGGGAAGAAGCAATCAGCCCCAGCATTTT.

This clonotype was found a few times. The chain links TRBV5-1 to TRBJ2-3; possible D gene TRBD2, 5 bases. V gave up 0 bases and J gave up 3 bases, with 14 bases separating them. The length of the CDR3 is 16 residues. Germline CDR1 SGHRS, CDR2 YFSETQ. The CDR3 bases are TGCGCCAGCAGCTTGGTTACGGGAAGTAGGACAGATACGCAGTATTTT. It codes for CASSLVTGSRTDTQYF.

The chain combines TRBV25-1 with TRBJ2-7, with D hard to call. Germline CDR1 MGHDK, CDR2 SYGVNS. V dropped 7 bases and J dropped 4 bases, with 14 bases sitting between them. The CDR3 length is 13 residues. CDR3 residues: CASTAGAPYEQYF. The CDR3 DNA sequence: TGTGCCAGCACTGCCGGAGCGCCTTACGAGCAGTACTTC.

The chain combines TRBV4-2 with TRBJ2-7, with 9 bases aligning to TRBD1. J gave up 3 bases and V 4 bases, and 16 bases lay outside the gene matches. The CDR3 is made up of 18 amino acids. Looked up from germline, CDR1 is LGHNA and CDR2 is YNFKEQ. The CDR3 sequence: CASSLRQGGPGLNYEQYF. DNA of the CDR3: TGTGCCAGCAGCCTACGACAGGGGGGGCCTGGCCTTAACTACGAGCAGTACTTC.